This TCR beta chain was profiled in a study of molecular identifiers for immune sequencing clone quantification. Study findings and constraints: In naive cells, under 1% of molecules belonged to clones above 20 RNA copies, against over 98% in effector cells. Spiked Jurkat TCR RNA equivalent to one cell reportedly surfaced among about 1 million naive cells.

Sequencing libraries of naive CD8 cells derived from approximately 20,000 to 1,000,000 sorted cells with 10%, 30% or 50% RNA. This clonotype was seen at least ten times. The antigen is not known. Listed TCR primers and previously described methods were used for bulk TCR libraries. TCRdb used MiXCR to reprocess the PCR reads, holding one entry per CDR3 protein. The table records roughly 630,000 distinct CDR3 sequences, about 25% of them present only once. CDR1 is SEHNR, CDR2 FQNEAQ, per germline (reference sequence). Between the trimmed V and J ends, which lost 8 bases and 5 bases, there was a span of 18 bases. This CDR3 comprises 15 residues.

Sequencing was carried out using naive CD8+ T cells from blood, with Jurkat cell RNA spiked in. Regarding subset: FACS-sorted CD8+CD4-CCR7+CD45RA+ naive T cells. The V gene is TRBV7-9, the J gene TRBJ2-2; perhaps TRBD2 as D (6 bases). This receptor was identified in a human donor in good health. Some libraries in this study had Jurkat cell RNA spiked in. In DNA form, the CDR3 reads TGTGCCAGCCCGCCCACCAGGGCGGGGACCGGGGAGCTGTTTTTT. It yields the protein CASPPTRAGTGELFF.